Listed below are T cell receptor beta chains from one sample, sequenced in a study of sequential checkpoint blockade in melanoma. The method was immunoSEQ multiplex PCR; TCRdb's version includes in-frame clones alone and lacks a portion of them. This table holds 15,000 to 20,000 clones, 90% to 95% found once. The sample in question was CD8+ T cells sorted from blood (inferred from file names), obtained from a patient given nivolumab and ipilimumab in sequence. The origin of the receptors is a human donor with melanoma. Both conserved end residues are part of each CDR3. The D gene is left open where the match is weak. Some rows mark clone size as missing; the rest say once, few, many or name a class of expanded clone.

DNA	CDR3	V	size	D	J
TGTGCCAGCAGTTCCTATCCCGCAGGGCCTAATGAAAAACTGTTTTTT	CASSSYPAGPNEKLFF	TRBV6-5	-	-	TRBJ1-4
TGTGCCAGCAGCTTAGGCAGATTCCCAACTAATGAAAAACTGTTTTTT	CASSLGRFPTNEKLFF	TRBV11-2	-	-	TRBJ1-4
TGTGCCAGCAGCCCCGGGGGGGCCAGCACAGATACGCAGTATTTT	CASSPGGASTDTQYF	TRBV9	-	TRBD2	TRBJ2-3
TGTGCCAGCAGCCAAGAGTCTAGTTACGAGCAGTACTTC	CASSQESSYEQYF	TRBV4-2	-	-	TRBJ2-7
TGCGCCAGCAGCCAAGATCAGGTTTCCTACGAGCAGTACTTC	CASSQDQVSYEQYF	TRBV4-1	-	-	TRBJ2-7
TGTGCCAGCACGGGGGGCACTGAAGCTTTCTTT	CASTGGTEAFF	TRBV28	-	-	TRBJ1-1
TGCAGCGTTGTTTGGAACAGTCAACTTGGCTACACCTTC	CSVVWNSQLGYTF	TRBV29-1	-	-	TRBJ1-2
TGTGCCAGCGGTCAGGGGGAGAATCAGCCCCAGCATTTT	CASGQGENQPQHF	TRBV27	-	TRBD1	TRBJ1-5
TGTGCCAGCACCCTGACAGGGGGTGAGCAGTTCTTC	CASTLTGGEQFF	TRBV6-6	-	TRBD1	TRBJ2-1
TGTGCCAGCAGGGGTGGGGCTCTTGGCTACACCTTC	CASRGGALGYTF	TRBV13	-	-	TRBJ1-2
TGTGCCAGTAGCCCTCCTGAGAGGTTCTACGAGCAGTACTTC	CASSPPERFYEQYF	TRBV19	-	-	TRBJ2-7
TGTGCCAGCAGTCCTAATCAGCCCCAGCATTTT	CASSPNQPQHF	TRBV28	once	-	TRBJ1-5
TGTGCCTGGAGTGAAGGGGGCAATCAGCCCCAGCATTTT	CAWSEGGNQPQHF	TRBV30	-	-	TRBJ1-5
TGTGCCAGCAGTGGGGGGAGGGGTAGCACCATATATTTT	CASSGGRGSTIYF	TRBV25-1	-	-	TRBJ1-3
TGTGCCAGCAGCCGACAGATCCGGTACTTC	CASSRQIRYF	TRBV28	-	-	TRBJ2-7
TGTGCCAGTCGGGACAGGATGAACACTGAAGCTTTCTTT	CASRDRMNTEAFF	TRBV19	once	TRBD1	TRBJ1-1
TGTGCCAGCAGCTTAATGGAGACTGAAGCTTTCTTT	CASSLMETEAFF	TRBV7-6	-	-	TRBJ1-1
TGTGCCAGCAGCGTATCCGGGGGATTCTCTGGAAACACCATATATTTT	CASSVSGGFSGNTIYF	TRBV9	-	-	TRBJ1-3
TGCGCCAGCAGCTTGGTTTCGGGGTCAAATCAGCCCCAGCATTTT	CASSLVSGSNQPQHF	TRBV5-1	-	-	TRBJ1-5
TGCGCCAGCAGTGAGTCAGGGAGGGGGAATAATGGCTACACCTTC	CASSESGRGNNGYTF	TRBV10-2	-	-	TRBJ1-2
TGTGCCAGCAGCTTAGGAGGTCCGGGGTTCCAGCAGTACTTC	CASSLGGPGFQQYF	TRBV7-2	-	-	TRBJ2-7
TGTGCCAGCAGTCCCTCCGACAGGGTCCCCATGAACACTGAAGCTTTCTTT	CASSPSDRVPMNTEAFF	TRBV28	-	TRBD1	TRBJ1-1
TGTGCCATCGGGGAGGACGCTTTAATGGGGGCTTTCTTT	CAIGEDALMGAFF	TRBV10-3	once	-	TRBJ1-1
TGTGCCAGCAGCTCCAAAGGGACAGCCGGGCAGCCCCAGCATTTT	CASSSKGTAGQPQHF	TRBV7-3	-	TRBD1	TRBJ1-5
TGTGCCAGTAGTATCGCCGGGACAGAGAACACTGAAGCTTTCTTT	CASSIAGTENTEAFF	TRBV19	-	TRBD1	TRBJ1-1
TGTGCCAGCAAGTACAGGGGTGGTAGTTCACCCCTCCACTTT	CASKYRGGSSPLHF	TRBV6-5	-	TRBD1	TRBJ1-6
TGTGCCAGCAGTTCGCGCCTTGAACTAACAGGGGGCACTGAAGCTTTCTTT	CASSSRLELTGGTEAFF	TRBV28	-	TRBD1	TRBJ1-1
TGTGCCACCCAGACAGGGGGAGCTGAAGCTTTCTTT	CATQTGGAEAFF	TRBV2	-	TRBD1	TRBJ1-1
TGTGCCAGCAGCTATCACCTCGGACAGGGCGTCTATGGCTACACCTTC	CASSYHLGQGVYGYTF	TRBV11-2	-	TRBD1	TRBJ1-2
TGTGCCAGCAGTCCGCCCGCCGGGGGCGAGCAGTACTTC	CASSPPAGGEQYF	TRBV27	-	-	TRBJ2-7
TGCAGCGTTGAAGACGGACAACGGACCTTC	CSVEDGQRTF	TRBV29-1	-	-	TRBJ1-2
TGTGCCTGGTCGATAGGGGATTCTGAAAAACTGTTTTTT	CAWSIGDSEKLFF	TRBV30	-	-	TRBJ1-4
TGCAGCGTTGAAGACCAAACTAGAAACGCCTACGAGCAGTACTTC	CSVEDQTRNAYEQYF	TRBV29-1	-	-	TRBJ2-7
TGTGCCAGCAGTTATGGCATCGACTACGAGCAGTACTTC	CASSYGIDYEQYF	TRBV27	-	-	TRBJ2-7
TGTGCCTGGAGTCAGGGGAGCAATCAGCCCCAGCATTTT	CAWSQGSNQPQHF	TRBV30	once	-	TRBJ1-5
TGTGCCAGCAGCAACGCGGGGACAGGGGGCATTAATTCCATGAACACTGAAGCTTTCTTT	CASSNAGTGGINSMNTEAFF	TRBV21-1	-	-	TRBJ1-1
TGTGCCACCAGCAGTAGTAGACAGTCTAATTCACCCCTCCACTTT	CATSSSRQSNSPLHF	TRBV15	-	-	TRBJ1-6
TGTGCCAGCAGCTTGGGCGCGGGCTCGGGAAACACCATATATTTT	CASSLGAGSGNTIYF	TRBV5-6	once	-	TRBJ1-3
TGTGCCGCCCCGCAGGGGTATAATTCACCCCTCCACTTT	CAAPQGYNSPLHF	TRBV30	-	-	TRBJ1-6
TGTGCCAGCTCACCCTCCGGACAGGTTGAAGCTTTCTTT	CASSPSGQVEAFF	TRBV18	-	TRBD1	TRBJ1-1
TGTGCCAGCAGCTCAGGACAGGCCTATGGCTACACCTTC	CASSSGQAYGYTF	TRBV11-2	-	TRBD1	TRBJ1-2
TGTGCCAGTAGTTCGGACATTGGATCCTCCTACGAGCAGTACTTC	CASSSDIGSSYEQYF	TRBV19	few	-	TRBJ2-7
TGTGCCAGCAGCCCACCGGACAGGCCCACTTATGGCTACACCTTC	CASSPPDRPTYGYTF	TRBV7-9	-	TRBD1	TRBJ1-2
TGTGCCAGCAGTTCCGGACAGGCGAACTATGGCTACACCTTC	CASSSGQANYGYTF	TRBV28	-	TRBD1	TRBJ1-2
TGTGCCAGCAGCGTAGAAGGGGGAGGGCTCCATGGCTACACCTTC	CASSVEGGGLHGYTF	TRBV9	-	-	TRBJ1-2
TGTGCCAGCAGTTTCGCAGGGGGCTATGGCTACACCTTC	CASSFAGGYGYTF	TRBV28	-	TRBD1	TRBJ1-2
TGTGCCAGCAGCCGCGGGTACGAGCAGTACTTC	CASSRGYEQYF	TRBV13	-	-	TRBJ2-7
TGTGCCAGCAGCGCAGTGGTAGGGGGTGAGCAGTACTTC	CASSAVVGGEQYF	TRBV9	-	-	TRBJ2-7
TGCGCCAGTGGAGAGGCAGGGGGAAATCAGCCCCAGCATTTT	CASGEAGGNQPQHF	TRBV10-2	-	TRBD1	TRBJ1-5
TGTGCCATCAGCTTTAAGGACAGTCTCTTCTACGAGCAGTACTTC	CAISFKDSLFYEQYF	TRBV10-3	-	-	TRBJ2-7
TGTGCCAGCAGCCACCCTCTAGCGGGCATCTCCTACGAGCAGTACTTC	CASSHPLAGISYEQYF	TRBV7-9	-	TRBD2	TRBJ2-7
TGTGCCAGCAGCTCGTACCCTAGGTCCAATGAGCAGTTCTTC	CASSSYPRSNEQFF	TRBV11-3	-	-	TRBJ2-1
TGCGCCAGCAGCCAAGGGACTGCCCCGGAAAAACTGTTTTTT	CASSQGTAPEKLFF	TRBV4-3	-	-	TRBJ1-4
TGCAGCGTTGAAGGAGGCGGAGTTAGCGATGAGCAGTTCTTC	CSVEGGGVSDEQFF	TRBV29-1	-	-	TRBJ2-1
TGTGCCAGCAGTCCCTTCAGCGGGAGCTCCTACAATGAGCAGTTCTTC	CASSPFSGSSYNEQFF	TRBV7-9	-	TRBD2	TRBJ2-1
TGTGCCATCAGTCCGGGGGACTCACGCAGCACTGAAGCTTTCTTT	CAISPGDSRSTEAFF	TRBV10-3	-	-	TRBJ1-1
TGTGCCAGTAGTATTAGTCAGGGGGGTCAGCCCCAGCATTTT	CASSISQGGQPQHF	TRBV19	-	TRBD1	TRBJ1-5
TGTGCCAGCCTCGACCGTCGACATATCTCCTACGAGCAGTACTTC	CASLDRRHISYEQYF	TRBV28	-	-	TRBJ2-7
TGTGCCAGCAGTGAGGCCCCGGGTGGGCCCCAGCATTTT	CASSEAPGGPQHF	TRBV27	-	-	TRBJ1-5